This T cell receptor beta chain was identified during a study of blood T cell repertoires in COVID-19. Study background: Collection of acute and convalescent COVID-19 samples took place in the United States, Italy and Spain. Sources were T cells, B-cell-depleted T cells, or PBMCs; the material itself was cDNA or gDNA.

As originally analysed: Estimation of nucleated cell counts relied on the amplification of reference gene primers. Generated by immunoSEQ multiplex PCR, the TCRdb table keeps only in-frame clones and is missing some. V, J and clone size reflect that table, while D and trimming were determined from the DNA. The sample lists hundreds of thousands of clones, roughly 90% occurring once. Trimming pared 3 bases from V and 2 bases from J, leaving 13 bases between. Germline loops: CDR1 MNHEY, CDR2 SMNVEV (reference sequence). This CDR3 is 16 amino acids long. Patients from Seattle were sampled longitudinally, starting during active infection.

The TCR sequence derives from a young woman with COVID-19, enrolled during active disease. Sequencing used peripheral blood. The chain uses TRBV27 and TRBJ2-2; a possible D gene is TRBD1 (6 bases). The CDR3 is CASSFPSRGNTGELFF. In nucleotides, the CDR3 is TGTGCCAGCAGTTTTCCGAGCAGGGGAAACACCGGGGAGCTGTTTTTT.